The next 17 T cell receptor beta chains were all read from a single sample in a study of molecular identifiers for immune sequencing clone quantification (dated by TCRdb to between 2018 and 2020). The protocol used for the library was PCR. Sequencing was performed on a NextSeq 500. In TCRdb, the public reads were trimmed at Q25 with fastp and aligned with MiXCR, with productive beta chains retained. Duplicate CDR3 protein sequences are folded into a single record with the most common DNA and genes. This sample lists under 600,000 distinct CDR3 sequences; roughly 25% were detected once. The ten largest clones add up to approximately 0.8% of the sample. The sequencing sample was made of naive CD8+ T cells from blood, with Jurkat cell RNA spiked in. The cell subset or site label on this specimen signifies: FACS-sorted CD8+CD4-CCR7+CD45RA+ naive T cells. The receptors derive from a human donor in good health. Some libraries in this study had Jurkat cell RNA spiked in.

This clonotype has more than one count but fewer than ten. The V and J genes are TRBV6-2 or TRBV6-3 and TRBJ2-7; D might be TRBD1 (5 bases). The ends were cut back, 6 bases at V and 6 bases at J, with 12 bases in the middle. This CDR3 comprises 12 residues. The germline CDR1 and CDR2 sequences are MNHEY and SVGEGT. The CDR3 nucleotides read TGTGCCAGCAGCCCCAGGGTTAGCGAGCAGTACTTC. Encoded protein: CASSPRVSEQYF.

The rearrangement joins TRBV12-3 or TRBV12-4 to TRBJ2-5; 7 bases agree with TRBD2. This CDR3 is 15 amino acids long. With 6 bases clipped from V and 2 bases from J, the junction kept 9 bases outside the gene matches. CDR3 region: CASRILSGGQETQYF. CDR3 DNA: TGTGCCAGCAGAATCTTGTCGGGGGGACAAGAGACCCAGTACTTC.

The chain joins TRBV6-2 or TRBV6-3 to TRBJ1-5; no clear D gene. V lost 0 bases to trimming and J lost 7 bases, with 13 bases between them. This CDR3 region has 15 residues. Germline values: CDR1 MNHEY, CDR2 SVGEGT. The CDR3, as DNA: TGTGCCAGCAGTTACTCGGGCCGGGGATGGCAGCCCCAGCATTTT. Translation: CASSYSGRGWQPQHF.

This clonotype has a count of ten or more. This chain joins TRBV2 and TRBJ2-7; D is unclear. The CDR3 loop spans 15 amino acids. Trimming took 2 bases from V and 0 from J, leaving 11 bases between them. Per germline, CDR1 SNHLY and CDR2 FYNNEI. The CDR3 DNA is TGTGCCAGCAGTGAAATGCCCGGTAGCTCCTACGAGCAGTACTTC. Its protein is CASSEMPGSSYEQYF.

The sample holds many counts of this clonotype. The CDR3 is CASSHRTGPEAFF. In DNA form, the CDR3 reads TGTGCCAGCAGCCATCGGACAGGTCCAGAAGCTTTCTTT. This rearrangement joins TRBV7-9 to TRBJ1-1; 7 bases map to TRBD1. Germline CDR1 SEHNR, CDR2 FQNEAQ (reference sequence). The CDR3 sequence is 13 residues long. After removal of 5 bases from V and 8 bases from J, the junction contained 8 bases not matched to a gene.

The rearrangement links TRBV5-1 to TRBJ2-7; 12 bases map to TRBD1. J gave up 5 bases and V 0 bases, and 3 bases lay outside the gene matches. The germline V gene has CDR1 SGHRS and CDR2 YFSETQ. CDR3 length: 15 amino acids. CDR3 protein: CASSLEGTGGDEQYF. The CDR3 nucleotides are TGCGCCAGCAGCTTGGAAGGGACAGGGGGCGACGAGCAGTACTTC.

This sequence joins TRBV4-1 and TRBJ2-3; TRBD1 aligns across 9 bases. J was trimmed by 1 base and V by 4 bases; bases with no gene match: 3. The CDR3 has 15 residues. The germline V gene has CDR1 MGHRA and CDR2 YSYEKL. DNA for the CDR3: TGCGCCAGCAGCCTACAGGGGGCTGGCACAGATACGCAGTATTTT. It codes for CASSLQGAGTDTQYF.

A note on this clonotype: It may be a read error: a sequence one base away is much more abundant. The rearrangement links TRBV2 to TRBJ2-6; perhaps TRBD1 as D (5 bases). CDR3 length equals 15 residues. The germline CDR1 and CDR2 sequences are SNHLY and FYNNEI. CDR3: CASDPYSSGAYVLTF. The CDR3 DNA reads TGTGCCAGCGACCCCTACAGCTCTGGGGCCTACGTCCTGACTTTC.

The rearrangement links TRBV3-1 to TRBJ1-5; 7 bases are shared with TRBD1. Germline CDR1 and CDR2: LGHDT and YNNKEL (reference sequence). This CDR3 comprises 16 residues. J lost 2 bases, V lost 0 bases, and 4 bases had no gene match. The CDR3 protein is CASSQEITGGNQPQHF. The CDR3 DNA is TGTGCCAGCAGCCAAGAAATCACAGGGGGCAATCAGCCCCAGCATTTT. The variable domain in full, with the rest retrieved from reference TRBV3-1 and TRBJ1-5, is DTAVSQTPKYLVTQMGNDKSIKCEQNLGHDTMYWYKQDSKKFLKIMFSYNNKELIINETVPNRFSPKSPDKAHLNLHINSLELGDSAVYFCASSQEITGGNQPQHFGDGTRLSIL.

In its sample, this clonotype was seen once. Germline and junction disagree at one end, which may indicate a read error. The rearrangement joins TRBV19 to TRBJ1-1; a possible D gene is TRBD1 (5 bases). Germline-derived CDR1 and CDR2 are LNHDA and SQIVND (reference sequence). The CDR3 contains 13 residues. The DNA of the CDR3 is TGTGCCAGTAGTATTGCAGGGAACACTGAAGATTTCTTT. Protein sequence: CASSIAGNTEDFF.

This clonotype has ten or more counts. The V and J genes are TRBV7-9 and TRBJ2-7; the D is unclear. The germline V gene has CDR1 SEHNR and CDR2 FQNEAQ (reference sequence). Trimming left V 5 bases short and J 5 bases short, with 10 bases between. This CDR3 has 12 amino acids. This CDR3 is CASSGPADEQYF. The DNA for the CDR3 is TGTGCCAGCAGCGGCCCCGCCGACGAGCAGTACTTC.

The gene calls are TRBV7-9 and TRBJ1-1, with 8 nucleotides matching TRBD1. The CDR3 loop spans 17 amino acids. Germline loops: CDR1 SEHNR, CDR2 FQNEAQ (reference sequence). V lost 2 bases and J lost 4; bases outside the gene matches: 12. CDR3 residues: CASSLLSQGARPTEAFF. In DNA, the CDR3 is TGTGCCAGCAGCTTATTATCTCAGGGGGCGCGTCCCACTGAAGCTTTCTTT.

CDR3 in DNA: TGCGCCAGCAGCCAAGTCCAGCCGAACACTGAAGCTTTCTTT. Its translation is CASSQVQPNTEAFF. This chain uses TRBV4-1 with TRBJ1-1; D is ambiguous. V lost 1 base and J lost 1, with 7 bases in between. In germline, CDR1 is MGHRA, CDR2 YSYEKL. This CDR3 has 14 residues.

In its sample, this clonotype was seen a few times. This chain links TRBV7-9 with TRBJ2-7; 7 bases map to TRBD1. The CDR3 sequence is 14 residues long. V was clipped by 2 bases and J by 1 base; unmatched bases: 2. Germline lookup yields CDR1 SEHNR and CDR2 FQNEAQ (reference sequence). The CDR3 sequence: CASSLRGQSYEQYF. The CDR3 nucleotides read TGTGCCAGCAGCTTACGGGGACAGTCCTACGAGCAGTACTTC. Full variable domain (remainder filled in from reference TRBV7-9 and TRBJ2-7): DTGVSQNPRHKITKRGQNVTFRCDPISEHNRLYWYRQTLGQGPEFLTYFQNEAQLEKSRLLSDRFSAERPKGSFSTLEIQRTEQGDSAMYLCASSLRGQSYEQYFGPGTRLTVT.

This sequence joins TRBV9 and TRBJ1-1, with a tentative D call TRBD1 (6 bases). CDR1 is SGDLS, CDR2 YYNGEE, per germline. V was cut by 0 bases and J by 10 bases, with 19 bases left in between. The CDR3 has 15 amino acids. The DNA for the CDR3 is TGTGCCAGCAGCGTAGAGGCCCCCACAGGGCTCCCAGCTTTCTTT. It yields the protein CASSVEAPTGLPAFF.

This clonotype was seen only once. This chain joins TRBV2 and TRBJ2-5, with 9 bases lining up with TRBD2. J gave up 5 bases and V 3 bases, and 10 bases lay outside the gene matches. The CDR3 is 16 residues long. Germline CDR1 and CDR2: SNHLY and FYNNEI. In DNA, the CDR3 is TGTGCCAGCAGTGAGGCGAGCGGGAGGCCGGGCGAGACCCAGTACTTC. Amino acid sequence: CASSEASGRPGETQYF.

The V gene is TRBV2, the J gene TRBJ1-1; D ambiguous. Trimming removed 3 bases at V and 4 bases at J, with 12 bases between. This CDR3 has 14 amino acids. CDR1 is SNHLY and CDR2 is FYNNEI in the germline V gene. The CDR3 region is CASSDSDQVTEAFF. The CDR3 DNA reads TGTGCCAGCAGTGACTCCGACCAGGTCACTGAAGCTTTCTTT.